These 21 T cell receptor beta chains were sequenced from one sample in a study of T cell responses to AZD1222 COVID-19 vaccine. Sequencing was performed with immunoSEQ multiplex PCR; in TCRdb, only in-frame clones are kept and a portion is missing. The data contain over 100,000 clones, around 94% of them singletons. This specimen was peripheral blood, taken on day 0 of AZD1222 vaccination. The source of these receptors is an adult in good health.

The V call is TRBV7-2, the J call TRBJ2-1; D may be TRBD2 (6 bases). The CDR3 runs 13 residues. The V end was cut by 8 bases, the J end by 6 bases, with 14 bases between. CDR1 is SGHTA and CDR2 is FQGNSA in the germline V gene. Here the CDR3 reads CASRLEGINEQFF. The CDR3 nucleotides read TGTGCCAGCCGACTGGAGGGCATCAATGAGCAGTTCTTC.

The V gene is TRBV15, the J gene TRBJ2-7, with D possibly matching TRBD1 (5 bases). V gave up 1 base and J gave up 3 bases, with 13 bases separating them. The V gene's germline CDR1 is LNHNV and CDR2 YYDKDF (reference sequence). The CDR3 is 15 amino acids. In DNA form, the CDR3 reads TGTGCCACCAGCAGAGGGGGCGCTTTCGACTACGAGCAGTACTTC. Residues: CATSRGGAFDYEQYF.

The chain uses TRBV5-1 and TRBJ2-5, with 9 positions matching TRBD2. The germline gives CDR1 SGHRS, CDR2 YFSETQ. V shed 0 bases and J 5 bases; nucleotides not matched to a gene: 5. The CDR3 consists of 15 residues. CDR3 loop: CASSLVVSGSETQYF. DNA of the CDR3: TGCGCCAGCAGCTTGGTGGTTAGCGGGAGCGAGACCCAGTACTTC.

The chain uses TRBV19 and TRBJ1-5, with unresolved D. The length of the CDR3 is 15 residues. Deletions cut 3 bases from V and 4 bases from J, with 13 bases between. CDR1 is LNHDA and CDR2 is SQIVND in the germline V gene (reference sequence). CDR3 region: CASSILEGINQPQHF. The CDR3 bases are TGTGCCAGTAGTATCTTAGAGGGTATTAATCAGCCCCAGCATTTT.

The V call is TRBV9, the J call TRBJ2-7; D is possibly TRBD2 (5 bases). This CDR3 region has 13 residues. V lost 3 bases to trimming and J lost 1 base, with 8 bases between them. Germline V CDR1 and CDR2: SGDLS, YYNGEE. CDR3 loop: CASSERGSYEQYF. In nucleotides, the CDR3 is TGTGCCAGCAGCGAACGGGGATCCTACGAGCAGTACTTC.

The V and J genes are TRBV6-4 and TRBJ2-1; D remains unclear. The CDR3 is 15 amino acids. Per the germline V gene, CDR1 is MRHNA and CDR2 is SNTAGT. V lost 2 bases, J lost 6 bases, and 14 bases lay in between. The CDR3 here is CASSDVLTPPNEQFF. The CDR3, as DNA: TGTGCCAGCAGTGACGTCCTCACCCCCCCCAATGAGCAGTTCTTC.

This clone is a singleton in its sample. J is TRBJ2-1 and V is TRBV13; tentative D call: TRBD2 (6 bases). CDR1 and CDR2 from the germline V gene are PRHDT and FYEKMQ (reference sequence). CDR3 length: 14 amino acids. The V end lost 5 bases, the J end lost 4 bases, and 12 bases lay between the germline ends. In nucleotides, the CDR3 is TGTGCCAGCAGCACCCGGGACTCTTACAATGAGCAGTTCTTC. It specifies CASSTRDSYNEQFF.

This clone was recorded once. The V call is TRBV2, the J call TRBJ1-5, with D maybe TRBD1 (5 bases). CDR1 and CDR2 (germline): SNHLY, FYNNEI. Trimming took 2 bases from V and 6 from J, leaving 11 bases between them. The CDR3 totals 14 residues. The CDR3 DNA sequence: TGTGCCAGCAGTGAAAACGGGGGGGTTCAGCCCCAGCATTTT. It specifies CASSENGGVQPQHF.

The chain is built from TRBV7-2 and TRBJ2-6; D unclear. The CDR3 length is 17 residues. V gave up 4 bases and J gave up 2 bases, with 15 bases separating them. The germline V gene has CDR1 SGHTA and CDR2 FQGNSA. CDR3 sequence: CASSSATIGPGANVLTF. The CDR3 nucleotides are TGTGCCAGCAGCTCCGCTACCATAGGACCTGGGGCCAACGTCCTGACTTTC.

This clone turned up a few times. The chain is built from TRBV27 and TRBJ1-2; 8 positions match TRBD1. This CDR3 has 16 residues. Germline loops: CDR1 MNHEY, CDR2 SMNVEV (reference sequence). The V segment lost 6 bases and the J segment 4 bases; nucleotides outside the gene matches: 13. DNA of the CDR3: TGTGCCAGCAGCGCACCAGGACAGGGTGGATTCTATGGCTACACCTTC. Its translation is CASSAPGQGGFYGYTF.

The chain has TRBV27 and TRBJ2-3, with TRBD2 identical over 8 bases. V gave up 5 bases and J gave up 3 bases; unmatched junction bases: 10. Germline loops: CDR1 MNHEY, CDR2 SMNVEV (reference sequence). The CDR3 length is 16 residues. CDR3 loop: CASSPQAGVGTDTQYF. The CDR3 nucleotides read TGTGCCAGCAGTCCCCAAGCGGGAGTGGGGACAGATACGCAGTATTTT.

This chain joins TRBV2 and TRBJ1-2; TRBD1 might be the D (5 bases). Germline V CDR1 and CDR2: SNHLY, FYNNEI. This CDR3 region has 14 residues. Trimming stripped 6 bases from V and 7 bases from J, with 18 bases between. Written as DNA, the CDR3 is TGTGCCAGCAGCCAAACCTTGACAGTCCCTGGCTACACCTTC. This translates into CASSQTLTVPGYTF.

This clone came up a few times. This chain links TRBV21-1 with TRBJ1-3. TRBV21-1 is recorded as a pseudogene. The CDR3 spans 14 residues. For the CDR3, the DNA is TGTGCCATCTCAGAGCGGTGCTCTGGAAACACCATATATTTT. It yields the protein CAISERCSGNTIYF.

The gene calls are TRBV14 and TRBJ1-2; D unclear. Germline loops: CDR1 SGHDN, CDR2 FVKESK. Trimming took off 1 base at V and 4 bases at J, with 4 bases between the two ends. CDR3 length equals 12 residues. The CDR3 nucleotides read TGTGCCAGCAGCCAAGCGGGCTATGGCTACACCTTC. This translates into CASSQAGYGYTF.

J is TRBJ1-2 and V is TRBV18; the match to TRBD1 covers 7 bases. V lost 8 bases and J lost 0; bases outside the gene matches: 3. Germline assignment: CDR1 KGHSH and CDR2 LQKENI. This CDR3 region has 13 residues. The CDR3 DNA reads TGTGCCAGCGGACAGGCAGCTAACTATGGCTACACCTTC. Its translation is CASGQAANYGYTF. The full variable domain, completed using reference TRBV18 and TRBJ1-2, is NAGVMQNPRHLVRRRGQEARLRCSPMKGHSHVYWYRQLPEEGLKFMVYLQKENIIDESGMPKERFSAEFPKEGPSILRIQQVVRGDSAAYFCASGQAANYGYTFGSGTRLTVV.

This chain connects TRBV11-1 to TRBJ1-2; 9 nucleotides match TRBD1. Germline V gene data show CDR1 as SGHAT and CDR2 as FQDESV (reference sequence). The V segment lost 5 bases and the J segment 5 bases; nucleotides outside the gene matches: 6. The CDR3 is 14 amino acids. The CDR3 nucleotides are TGTGCCAGCAGCCTGACAGGGGGGTCGTATGGCTACACCTTC. It codes for CASSLTGGSYGYTF.

The V gene is TRBV11-2, the J gene TRBJ2-3; the D is unclear. The germline V and J ends were trimmed by 0 bases and 6 bases, with 7 bases remaining between them. The CDR3 spans 13 residues. CDR1 and CDR2 (germline): SGHAT, FQNNGV. In nucleotides, the CDR3 is TGTGCCAGCAGCTTAGATATCCGGGATACGCAGTATTTT. Residues: CASSLDIRDTQYF.

This chain joins TRBV6-2 or TRBV6-3 and TRBJ2-2; the D gene is possibly TRBD2 (6 bases). The V gene's germline CDR1 is MNHEY and CDR2 SVGEGT. With 6 bases removed from V and 4 bases from J, the gap between germline ends came to 12 bases. The CDR3 consists of 14 residues. CDR3: CASSLSGPTGELFF. CDR3 DNA: TGTGCCAGCAGCCTTAGCGGTCCCACCGGGGAGCTGTTTTTT.

The rearrangement links TRBV28 to TRBJ1-6; D is unclear. Germline V gene lookup returns CDR1 MDHEN and CDR2 SYDVKM. V lost 6 bases, J lost 0 bases, and 15 bases lay in between. The CDR3 runs to 17 residues. CDR3 amino acids: CASRSQRMSSYNSPLHF. Here the CDR3 DNA reads TGTGCCAGCAGATCCCAGAGAATGAGCTCCTATAATTCACCCCTCCACTTT.

The chain uses TRBV7-2 and TRBJ2-3; TRBD1 is a possible D gene (5 bases). Germline CDR1 is SGHTA and CDR2 is FQGNSA. This CDR3 spans 16 amino acids. Trimming took 5 bases from V and 3 from J, leaving 18 bases between them. This CDR3 is CASSPRGAEATDTQYF. The CDR3, as DNA: TGTGCCAGCAGCCCCCGTGGGGCGGAAGCTACAGATACGCAGTATTTT.

The chain employs TRBV27 and TRBJ2-7; the D gene is possibly TRBD2 (5 bases). The CDR3 spans 15 residues. Between the trimmed V and J ends, which lost 6 bases and 2 bases, there was a span of 17 bases. Germline V gene data show CDR1 as MNHEY and CDR2 as SMNVEV (reference sequence). The CDR3 loop is CASSRGLLGPYEQYF. The CDR3 coding sequence is TGTGCCAGCAGCCGAGGACTTCTCGGCCCCTACGAGCAGTACTTC.